Listed below are T cell receptor beta chains from one sample, sequenced in a study of blood T cell repertoires in COVID-19. Profiling relied on immunoSEQ multiplex PCR, and the TCRdb table lists in-frame clones only, not all of them. The sample records about 120,000 clones, roughly three quarters being singletons. The sequencing input was peripheral blood. Source of these receptors: a human donor in a cohort sampled during active COVID-19. CDR3s include the opening cysteine and the closing phenylalanine or tryptophan. D genes are given only for firm matches. Clone size is shown for a subset of rows, as once, few, many or a class of expanded clone.

clone size: few
J gene: TRBJ2-7
V gene: TRBV27
D gene: TRBD1
CDR3 protein: CASRQGPGYEQYF
CDR3 DNA: TGTGCCAGCAGACAGGGGCCAGGCTACGAGCAGTACTTC

clone size: -
J gene: TRBJ2-7
V gene: TRBV11-3
D gene: TRBD2
CDR3 protein: CASSPGGTEAYEQYF
CDR3 DNA: TGTGCCAGCTCCCCGGGGGGAACAGAGGCCTACGAGCAGTACTTC

clone size: many
J gene: TRBJ1-1
V gene: TRBV9
D gene: -
CDR3 protein: CASSVDIGGATEAFF
CDR3 DNA: TGTGCCAGCAGCGTAGATATAGGGGGGGCCACTGAAGCTTTCTTT

clone size: -
J gene: TRBJ1-1
V gene: TRBV5-1
D gene: TRBD1
CDR3 protein: CASRQLGQGALSVNTEAFF
CDR3 DNA: TGCGCCAGCAGACAATTGGGTCAGGGGGCCCTCTCAGTGAACACTGAAGCTTTCTTT

clone size: -
J gene: TRBJ2-7
V gene: TRBV4-1
D gene: -
CDR3 protein: CASSQDSYEQYF
CDR3 DNA: TGCGCCAGCAGCCAAGATAGCTACGAGCAGTACTTC

clone size: -
J gene: TRBJ1-1
V gene: TRBV4-2
D gene: -
CDR3 protein: CASSHEGKNTEAFF
CDR3 DNA: TGTGCCAGCAGCCACGAGGGAAAGAACACTGAAGCTTTCTTT

clone size: -
J gene: TRBJ2-7
V gene: TRBV7-9
D gene: TRBD2
CDR3 protein: CASSLDEAGTSYEQYF
CDR3 DNA: TGTGCCAGCAGCTTAGATGAAGCGGGGACCTCCTACGAGCAGTACTTC

clone size: -
J gene: TRBJ2-7
V gene: TRBV11-2
D gene: TRBD2
CDR3 protein: CASSLDLRLASYEQYF
CDR3 DNA: TGTGCCAGCAGCTTAGATCTCAGACTAGCCTCCTACGAGCAGTACTTC

clone size: -
J gene: TRBJ2-7
V gene: TRBV18
D gene: TRBD1
CDR3 protein: CASSPTGQGFEQYF
CDR3 DNA: TGTGCCAGCTCACCAACGGGACAGGGCTTCGAGCAGTACTTC

clone size: -
J gene: TRBJ2-7
V gene: TRBV7-6
D gene: TRBD2
CDR3 protein: CASSLAGGSTYEQYF
CDR3 DNA: TGTGCCAGCAGCTTAGCGGGAGGGAGTACCTACGAGCAGTACTTC

clone size: -
J gene: TRBJ1-1
V gene: TRBV11-3
D gene: TRBD1
CDR3 protein: CASSQGVNTEAFF
CDR3 DNA: TGTGCCAGCAGCCAGGGGGTGAACACTGAAGCTTTCTTT

clone size: few
J gene: TRBJ2-7
V gene: TRBV3-1/TRBV3-2
D gene: TRBD1
CDR3 protein: CASSLGTGPYEQYF
CDR3 DNA: TGTGCCAGCAGCCTCGGGACAGGGCCCTACGAGCAGTACTTC

clone size: -
J gene: TRBJ2-2
V gene: TRBV14
D gene: TRBD2
CDR3 protein: CARPRLAGAGELFF
CDR3 DNA: TGTGCCAGGCCTCGACTAGCGGGGGCCGGGGAGCTGTTTTTT

clone size: -
J gene: TRBJ1-1
V gene: TRBV7-6
D gene: -
CDR3 protein: CASSLLQQPNTEAFF
CDR3 DNA: TGTGCCAGCAGCTTATTGCAACAGCCCAACACTGAAGCTTTCTTT

clone size: once
J gene: TRBJ1-4
V gene: TRBV7-2
D gene: TRBD1
CDR3 protein: CASSRAGGSVGKLFF
CDR3 DNA: TGTGCCAGCAGCCGGGCAGGGGGCAGCGTGGGAAAACTGTTTTTT

clone size: -
J gene: TRBJ2-5
V gene: TRBV19
D gene: TRBD2
CDR3 protein: CASSIGLTSGAQETQYF
CDR3 DNA: TGTGCCAGTAGTATTGGTCTCACTAGCGGGGCCCAAGAGACCCAGTACTTC

clone size: -
J gene: TRBJ2-2
V gene: TRBV5-4
D gene: TRBD2
CDR3 protein: CASSQGLAGEEGELFF
CDR3 DNA: TGTGCCAGCAGCCAAGGACTAGCGGGGGAGGAGGGGGAGCTGTTTTTT

clone size: -
J gene: TRBJ2-7
V gene: TRBV20-1
D gene: TRBD2
CDR3 protein: CSASSSGGRAFREQYF
CDR3 DNA: TGCAGTGCTAGTTCCTCTGGCGGGAGGGCCTTTCGCGAGCAGTACTTC

clone size: -
J gene: TRBJ1-5
V gene: TRBV5-5
D gene: -
CDR3 protein: CASSPWAEGQPQHF
CDR3 DNA: TGTGCCAGCAGCCCCTGGGCAGAAGGTCAGCCCCAGCATTTT

clone size: -
J gene: TRBJ2-7
V gene: TRBV11-2
D gene: -
CDR3 protein: CASSPLGKEQYF
CDR3 DNA: TGTGCCAGCAGTCCCCTCGGGAAGGAGCAGTACTTC

clone size: few
J gene: TRBJ2-1
V gene: TRBV2
D gene: -
CDR3 protein: CASSGDGRSIGEQFF
CDR3 DNA: TGTGCCAGCAGTGGTGACGGGAGATCTATCGGTGAGCAGTTCTTC

clone size: -
J gene: TRBJ1-4
V gene: TRBV7-9
D gene: TRBD1
CDR3 protein: CASSVQGFQEKLFF
CDR3 DNA: TGTGCCAGCAGCGTACAGGGGTTCCAGGAAAAACTGTTTTTT

clone size: -
J gene: TRBJ2-5
V gene: TRBV7-6
D gene: TRBD2
CDR3 protein: CASSLEAGGRETQYF
CDR3 DNA: TGTGCCAGCAGCTTAGAGGCGGGGGGGCGTGAGACCCAGTACTTC

clone size: -
J gene: TRBJ2-7
V gene: TRBV7-7
D gene: TRBD2
CDR3 protein: CASSLDGGSEQYF
CDR3 DNA: TGTGCTAGCAGCTTAGACGGGGGGAGCGAGCAGTACTTC

clone size: -
J gene: TRBJ2-6
V gene: TRBV5-1
D gene: TRBD1
CDR3 protein: CASSLGQGAFGANVLTF
CDR3 DNA: TGCGCCAGCAGCTTGGGACAGGGGGCTTTCGGGGCCAACGTCCTGACTTTC

clone size: -
J gene: TRBJ2-7
V gene: TRBV3-1/TRBV3-2
D gene: TRBD1
CDR3 protein: CASRDAGTGNEQYF
CDR3 DNA: TGTGCCAGCAGAGATGCCGGGACAGGGAACGAGCAGTACTTC

clone size: -
J gene: TRBJ1-4
V gene: TRBV6-5
D gene: -
CDR3 protein: CASSLDAASEKLFF
CDR3 DNA: TGTGCCAGCAGCCTCGACGCGGCAAGTGAAAAACTGTTTTTT

clone size: few
J gene: TRBJ2-7
V gene: TRBV19
D gene: -
CDR3 protein: CASSILASHEQYF
CDR3 DNA: TGTGCCAGTAGTATACTGGCATCCCACGAGCAGTACTTC

clone size: -
J gene: TRBJ1-2
V gene: TRBV27
D gene: -
CDR3 protein: CASSFGPNYGYTF
CDR3 DNA: TGTGCCAGCAGTTTTGGGCCTAACTATGGCTACACCTTC

clone size: -
J gene: TRBJ2-7
V gene: TRBV28
D gene: -
CDR3 protein: CASSTRVHPSYEQYF
CDR3 DNA: TGTGCCAGCAGTACCCGAGTCCATCCCTCCTACGAGCAGTACTTC

clone size: -
J gene: TRBJ1-1
V gene: TRBV27
D gene: -
CDR3 protein: CASGPGGYEAFF
CDR3 DNA: TGTGCCAGCGGCCCGGGGGGGTATGAAGCTTTCTTT

clone size: -
J gene: TRBJ1-6
V gene: TRBV27
D gene: -
CDR3 protein: CATKSWGERDSPLHF
CDR3 DNA: TGTGCCACCAAGAGTTGGGGAGAAAGAGATTCACCCCTCCACTTT

clone size: -
J gene: TRBJ1-5
V gene: TRBV2
D gene: TRBD1
CDR3 protein: CASANGQGRQPQHF
CDR3 DNA: TGTGCCAGCGCTAATGGACAGGGAAGGCAGCCCCAGCATTTT

clone size: once
J gene: TRBJ2-7
V gene: TRBV27
D gene: -
CDR3 protein: CASSPSSQGDDEQYF
CDR3 DNA: TGTGCCAGCAGTCCATCATCGCAGGGCGACGACGAGCAGTACTTC

clone size: -
J gene: TRBJ2-1
V gene: TRBV11-2
D gene: TRBD2
CDR3 protein: CASSLGLAGSYNEQFF
CDR3 DNA: TGTGCCAGCAGCTTGGGACTAGCAGGCTCCTACAATGAGCAGTTCTTC

clone size: -
J gene: TRBJ2-4
V gene: TRBV13
D gene: TRBD1
CDR3 protein: CASSITRDRVRIQYF
CDR3 DNA: TGTGCCAGCAGCATCACCCGGGACAGGGTACGCATTCAGTACTTC

clone size: -
J gene: TRBJ1-2
V gene: TRBV28
D gene: -
CDR3 protein: CASSFQNYGYTF
CDR3 DNA: TGTGCCAGCAGTTTCCAAAACTATGGCTACACCTTC

clone size: -
J gene: TRBJ2-5
V gene: TRBV28
D gene: TRBD2
CDR3 protein: CASSQSASGSGGQETQYF
CDR3 DNA: TGTGCCAGCAGCCAGTCGGCTAGCGGGAGTGGAGGCCAAGAGACCCAGTACTTC

clone size: -
J gene: TRBJ1-2
V gene: TRBV6-5
D gene: -
CDR3 protein: CASSYRGAGGDGYTF
CDR3 DNA: TGTGCCAGCAGTTACAGGGGTGCGGGGGGCGATGGCTACACCTTC

clone size: -
J gene: TRBJ1-4
V gene: TRBV7-9
D gene: -
CDR3 protein: CASSRKEGGNEKLFF
CDR3 DNA: TGTGCCAGCAGCCGCAAGGAGGGTGGAAATGAAAAACTGTTTTTT

clone size: -
J gene: TRBJ1-1
V gene: TRBV15
D gene: TRBD1
CDR3 protein: CATSLGPGTGNTEAFF
CDR3 DNA: TGTGCCACCAGCTTGGGCCCCGGGACAGGGAACACTGAAGCTTTCTTT

clone size: once
J gene: TRBJ2-7
V gene: TRBV10-3
D gene: -
CDR3 protein: CAISELEGAYEQYF
CDR3 DNA: TGTGCCATCAGTGAACTTGAGGGGGCCTACGAGCAGTACTTC

clone size: -
J gene: TRBJ1-2
V gene: TRBV12-3/TRBV12-4
D gene: TRBD1
CDR3 protein: CASSDGQGPGYTF
CDR3 DNA: TGTGCCAGCAGCGATGGACAGGGTCCTGGCTACACCTTC

clone size: -
J gene: TRBJ2-7
V gene: TRBV14
D gene: TRBD2
CDR3 protein: CASSTSGSGYEQYF
CDR3 DNA: TGTGCCAGCAGTACTAGCGGGAGTGGTTACGAGCAGTACTTC

clone size: -
J gene: TRBJ2-2
V gene: TRBV5-4
D gene: TRBD2
CDR3 protein: CASSLEGLAGGTNTGELFF
CDR3 DNA: TGTGCCAGCAGCTTGGAGGGACTAGCGGGGGGGACGAACACCGGGGAGCTGTTTTTT

clone size: -
J gene: TRBJ2-1
V gene: TRBV27
D gene: -
CDR3 protein: CASSLNSLYNEQFF
CDR3 DNA: TGTGCCAGCAGTTTAAACTCCTTATACAATGAGCAGTTCTTC

clone size: -
J gene: TRBJ1-2
V gene: TRBV12-3/TRBV12-4
D gene: -
CDR3 protein: CASSSLGDYGYTF
CDR3 DNA: TGTGCCAGCAGTTCCCTGGGCGACTATGGCTACACCTTC

clone size: -
J gene: TRBJ2-1
V gene: TRBV11-2
D gene: TRBD2
CDR3 protein: CASSRGLAGAGNEQFF
CDR3 DNA: TGTGCCAGCAGCCGGGGACTAGCGGGAGCAGGCAATGAGCAGTTCTTC